This record concerns one TCR beta chain sequence. What it recognizes is unknown. The data stem from a study of cytomegalovirus exposure and HLA in healthy donors. Trimming pared 5 bases from V and 4 bases from J, leaving 11 bases between. The CDR3 length is 14 residues. The germline gives CDR1 LNHDA, CDR2 SQIVND (reference sequence). Overall study findings and caveats: For cytomegalovirus status, the classifier reportedly gave diagnoses with high specificity and sensitivity. HLA alleles were associated with 15,000 to 20,000 TCR beta sequences in a later analysis at 0.05 false discovery rate. Earlier findings revealed that most TCR beta V segments proved productive either about 87% or about 30% of the time.

Researchers ran the PCR with 60 Vbeta and 13 Jbeta primers. Measured with immunoSEQ multiplex PCR; TCRdb has only the in-frame clones, and not every one. The ten most abundant clones cover around 1.4% of a sample with 150,000 or so clones. The sample taken for sequencing was PBMCs. This clonotype was sampled from a woman between 55 and 75 years old in good health and CMV-seronegative. The chain uses TRBV19 and TRBJ2-2; no clear D gene. CDR3 DNA sequence: TGTGCCAGTAGTTCCCTAGGTGGCACCGGGGAGCTGTTTTTT. Amino acid sequence: CASSSLGGTGELFF.